Listed here are 10 T cell receptor beta chains from one sample, sequenced in a study of radiation and T cells in renal cell carcinoma (dated by TCRdb to about 2020). According to the study, the label for this sample's time point signals: tumor resected at nephrectomy. The treatment or condition label corresponds to: treatment-naive control, cytoreductive nephrectomy. Library generation was performed with the immunoSEQ multiplex PCR assay. In its TCRdb copy, this immuneACCESS table keeps in-frame sequences only and misses some clones. Where compared with another copy, unresolved V genes explain less than half of these, and the others have no known cause. A total of 10,000 to 15,000 clones appear in this sample, roughly 65% of them only once. Roughly 19% of the sample lies in the top ten. The sequencing used tumor tissue, collected from a patient whose treatment was nephrectomy without radiotherapy. The receptors shown here come from a woman of 80 years or more with renal cell carcinoma.

The V call is TRBV11-3, the J call TRBJ1-1; possibly TRBD1 for D (5 bases). Germline V lookup: CDR1 SGHNT, CDR2 YENEEA. The CDR3 spans 13 residues. The CDR3 nucleotides are TGTGCTTCAGGTCGGGGGGAGAACACTGAAGCTTTCTTT. Protein sequence: CASGRGENTEAFF. The variable domain in full, completed from reference TRBV11-3 and TRBJ1-1, reads EAGVVQSPRYKIIEKKQPVAFWCNPISGHNTLYWYLQNLGQGPELLIRYENEEAVDDSQLPKDRFSAERLKGVDSTLKIQPAELGDSAVYLCASGRGENTEAFFGQGTRLTVV.

The V call is TRBV7-9, the J call TRBJ1-5, with D possibly TRBD1 on 6 matching bases. Trimming left V 5 bases short and J 9 bases short, with 20 bases between. Per germline, CDR1 SEHNR and CDR2 FQNEAQ (reference sequence). This CDR3 has 15 amino acids. The CDR3, as DNA: TGTGCCAGCAGCCCAGAGGGGGAATCGGGTAGGCCCCAGCATTTT. Amino acids: CASSPEGESGRPQHF.

The rearrangement links TRBV21-1 to TRBJ1-2. TRBV21-1 is tagged as a pseudogene. The CDR3 runs to 15 residues. In nucleotides, the CDR3 is TGTGCCAGCAGCCCCGACGGGGAAGGGCGGTATGGCTACACCTTC. Its translation is CASSPDGEGRYGYTF.

The rearrangement uses TRBV15 and TRBJ1-1; 7 bases line up with TRBD1. Losses at the gene ends were 0 bases for V and 4 bases for J; bases not matched to a gene: 5. The CDR3 covers 15 residues. Germline V gives CDR1 LNHNV, CDR2 YYDKDF (reference sequence). The CDR3 DNA reads as TGTGCCACCAGCAGAGACAGGGGGTCGGGCACTGAAGCTTTCTTT. It translates to CATSRDRGSGTEAFF.

On this clone: Mismatch with germline at one junction end may stem from a read error. The V gene is TRBV7-2, the J gene TRBJ1-1; D gene ambiguous. Germline V lookup: CDR1 SGHTA, CDR2 FQGNSA. The CDR3 spans 13 residues. CDR3: CASSQDWDTEAFF. Here the CDR3 DNA reads TGCGCCAGCAGCCAAGATTGGGACACTGAAGCTTTCTTT.

This clone qualifies as large. The V call is TRBV7-8, the J call TRBJ2-7, with D hard to call. Germline loops: CDR1 SGHVS, CDR2 FQNEAQ. V shed 1 base and J shed 3 bases, with 7 bases lying between them. The CDR3 contains 13 residues. This CDR3 reads CASSLGSFYEQYF. The CDR3 DNA is TGTGCCAGCAGCTTAGGTAGCTTCTACGAGCAGTACTTC.

This chain links TRBV6-5 with TRBJ1-2; TRBD1 aligns across 7 bases. V was clipped by 6 bases and J by 1 base; unmatched bases: 5. CDR1 is MNHEY and CDR2 is SVGAGI in the germline V gene. This CDR3 is built from 14 residues. The CDR3 DNA is TGTGCCAGCAGACCCGGGACAGATAACTATGGCTACACCTTC. It codes for CASRPGTDNYGYTF.

The chain joins TRBV5-5 to TRBJ2-3; TRBD2 might be the D (5 bases). The V and J ends lost 0 bases and 6 bases respectively, with 14 bases between them. Germline values: CDR1 SGHKS, CDR2 YYEKEE (reference sequence). This CDR3 has 15 amino acids. The CDR3 DNA sequence: TGTGCCAGCAGCTTGGACGGGAACCACGGGGATACGCAGTATTTT. It yields the protein CASSLDGNHGDTQYF.

J is TRBJ2-7 and V is TRBV6-6; D gene uncertain. The CDR3 covers 13 residues. The germline gives CDR1 MNHNY, CDR2 SVGAGI (reference sequence). The V end lost 6 bases, the J end lost 3 bases, and 12 bases lay between the germline ends. CDR3 DNA: TGTGCCAGCAGCTACAACAGACTCTACGAGCAGTACGTC. It codes for CASSYNRLYEQYV.

The chain couples TRBV7-9 to TRBJ2-3; 7 bases are a match to TRBD1. V was clipped by 5 bases and J by 1 base; unmatched bases: 3. This CDR3 is 14 amino acids long. Germline CDR1 is SEHNR and CDR2 is FQNEAQ (reference sequence). For the CDR3, the DNA is TGTGCCAGCAGCCTAGGACAGGGCACAGATACGCAGTATTTT. Translation gives CASSLGQGTDTQYF.